This passage covers 24 T cell receptor beta chains from one sample sequenced in a study of cytomegalovirus exposure and HLA in healthy donors. Researchers ran the PCR with 60 Vbeta and 13 Jbeta primers. Measured with immunoSEQ multiplex PCR; TCRdb has only the in-frame clones, and not every one. The table includes about 120,000 clones, 15% to 17% detected once. Sequenced material: PBMCs. These receptors came from a woman aged 18-29 years in good health and CMV-seronegative.

Concerning this clone: A read error is likely, as this CDR3 ends without the conserved phenylalanine or tryptophan. The chain couples TRBV5-1 to TRBJ2-3, with D possibly being TRBD2 (6 bases). Germline lookup yields CDR1 SGHRS and CDR2 YFSETQ. The CDR3 extends over 16 amino acids. CDR3 sequence reads: CASSLAGGTYTDTQYV. The CDR3 DNA sequence: TGCGCAAGCAGCTTGGCGGGCGGGACTTACACAGATACGCAGTATGTT.

This clone was seen more than once but under ten times. This chain uses TRBV27 with TRBJ1-5, with D perhaps TRBD1 (5 bases). CDR1 is MNHEY and CDR2 is SMNVEV in the germline V gene (reference sequence). The CDR3 runs 17 residues. The V and J ends lost 3 bases and 6 bases respectively, with 21 bases between them. The CDR3, as DNA: TGTGCCAGCAGTTTCGGACCCCCCGGGGGGGTTAGTCAGCCCCAGCATTTT. Its translation: CASSFGPPGGVSQPQHF.

The J gene is TRBJ1-1, the V gene TRBV9; 7 bases align to TRBD1. The length of the CDR3 is 13 residues. V shed 3 bases, J shed 7 bases, and the junction held 6 bases outside the gene matches. CDR1 is SGDLS and CDR2 is YYNGEE in the germline V gene. This CDR3 is CASSGDSTGEAFF. The CDR3 nucleotides read TGTGCCAGCAGCGGGGACAGCACCGGTGAAGCTTTCTTT.

This clone occurred a few times. The gene calls are TRBV7-2 and TRBJ1-1, with D possibly being TRBD1 (6 bases). With 5 bases removed from V and 0 bases from J, the gap between germline ends came to 16 bases. This CDR3 comprises 16 residues. From germline, CDR1 is SGHTA and CDR2 FQGNSA. This CDR3 is CASSPRTEIMNTEAFF. CDR3 in DNA: TGTGCCAGCAGCCCGAGGACAGAGATCATGAACACTGAAGCTTTCTTT.

The V call is TRBV28, the J call TRBJ1-2; perhaps TRBD1 as D (6 bases). CDR3 size: 14 residues. V shed 4 bases and J shed 5 bases, with 14 bases lying between them. CDR1 is MDHEN, CDR2 SYDVKM, per germline. CDR3: CASSSPGHLYGYTF. In nucleotides, the CDR3 is TGTGCCAGCAGTTCCCCGGGACATTTATATGGCTACACCTTC.

Only a few counts were recorded for this clone. V is TRBV5-1 and J is TRBJ1-4; 10 bases agree with TRBD1. CDR3 size: 17 residues. Germline V gene data show CDR1 as SGHRS and CDR2 as YFSETQ. V lost 0 bases and J lost 8; bases outside the gene matches: 10. The chain's CDR3 is CASSLAPGGDRGEKLFF. The CDR3 DNA is TGCGCCAGCAGCTTGGCTCCTGGGGGGGACAGGGGAGAAAAACTGTTTTTT.

The chain links TRBV5-6 to TRBJ1-1; unclear D gene. V was shortened by 3 bases and J by 0 bases, with 18 bases between the two germline ends. The germline gives CDR1 SGHDT, CDR2 YYEEEE. The CDR3 spans 17 residues. This CDR3 reads CASSYLRVVKMNTEAFF. CDR3 nucleotide sequence: TGTGCCAGCAGCTACTTGAGGGTGGTAAAGATGAACACTGAAGCTTTCTTT.

This chain connects TRBV2 to TRBJ2-7; TRBD2 matches at 11 bases. V trimming: 6 bases; J trimming: 2 bases; junction bases outside the gene matches: 6. Per the germline V gene, CDR1 is SNHLY and CDR2 is FYNNEI. The CDR3 is made up of 15 amino acids. CDR3 protein: CASSMTSGAPYEQYF. CDR3 nucleotide sequence: TGTGCCAGCAGCATGACTAGCGGGGCCCCCTACGAGCAGTACTTC.

The chain recombines TRBV5-1 with TRBJ2-7; tentative D call: TRBD2 (5 bases). Trimming stripped 4 bases from V and 0 bases from J, with 8 bases between. CDR3 length equals 13 residues. The germline CDR1 and CDR2 sequences are SGHRS and YFSETQ. The CDR3, as DNA: TGCGCCAGCAGCGTTGACTACTCCTACGAGCAGTACTTC. Amino acid sequence: CASSVDYSYEQYF.

This clone was picked up a small number of times. The J gene is TRBJ2-3, the V gene TRBV5-1, with 10 positions matching TRBD1. Germline V gives CDR1 SGHRS, CDR2 YFSETQ. The CDR3 is 15 amino acids. With V trimmed by 2 bases and J by 8 bases, 8 bases remained unmatched. The CDR3 bases are TGCGCCAGCAGCTTTTTGGGACAGGGGAGGGGTACGCAGTATTTT. Translation: CASSFLGQGRGTQYF.

The rearrangement joins TRBV28 to TRBJ2-3, with 9 bases aligning to TRBD1. J lost 0 bases, V lost 11 bases, and 9 bases had no gene match. The germline CDR1 and CDR2 sequences are MDHEN and SYDVKM. The CDR3 has 15 amino acids. The CDR3, as DNA: TGTGCCCTGGGACAGGGACAATCTAGCACAGATACGCAGTATTTT. It yields the protein CALGQGQSSTDTQYF.

The V gene is TRBV25-1, the J gene TRBJ2-1; 15 positions agree with TRBD2. The V and J ends lost 4 bases and 1 base, in that order; junction bases with no gene match: 2. This CDR3 has 17 residues. Germline V gene sequence: CDR1 MGHDK, CDR2 SYGVNS. The CDR3 loop reads CASSGGLAGGSYNEQFF. CDR3 DNA: TGTGCCAGCAGTGGGGGACTAGCGGGGGGTTCCTACAATGAGCAGTTCTTC.

The chain uses TRBV27 and TRBJ2-2, with TRBD2 identical over 12 bases. Germline V CDR1 and CDR2: MNHEY, SMNVEV (reference sequence). The J segment lost 8 bases and the V segment lost 3 bases, leaving 4 bases of the junction unmatched. This CDR3 has 15 amino acids. The CDR3 sequence is CASSFLTSGRGELFF. Written as DNA, the CDR3 is TGTGCCAGCAGTTTCCTTACTAGCGGGAGGGGGGAGCTGTTTTTT.

Only a few counts were recorded for this clone. The chain joins TRBV7-9 to TRBJ2-5, with 15 bases fitting TRBD2. This CDR3 has 17 residues. CDR1 SEHNR and CDR2 FQNEAQ come from the germline V gene (reference sequence). V dropped 4 bases and J dropped 5; count of bases not matched to a gene: 8. CDR3 DNA sequence: TGTGCCAGCAGCTGGACTAGCGGGGGGGCCAGTTTCGAGACCCAGTACTTC. Its translation is CASSWTSGGASFETQYF.

This rearrangement joins TRBV7-2 to TRBJ2-7; 7 bases agree with TRBD2. V lost 3 bases and J lost 2; bases outside the gene matches: 7. The V gene's germline CDR1 is SGHTA and CDR2 FQGNSA. This CDR3 has 15 residues. The CDR3 nucleotides are TGTGCCAGCAGCTTTAGCGGGTTGTACGCCTACGAGCAGTACTTC. This encodes CASSFSGLYAYEQYF.

This clone turned up a few times. This rearrangement joins TRBV29-1 to TRBJ2-5, with a tentative D call TRBD1 (6 bases). Germline CDR1 is SQVTM and CDR2 is ANQGSEA. CDR3 size: 14 residues. V dropped 5 bases and J dropped 1 base, with 14 bases sitting between them. CDR3 sequence: CSVLARGLQETQYF. CDR3 nucleotides: TGCAGCGTTCTGGCCAGGGGCCTCCAAGAGACCCAGTACTTC.

This clone was counted between two and nine times. The rearrangement links TRBV27 to TRBJ1-3, with 7 bases lining up with TRBD1. There are 14 residues in the CDR3. Trimming took 6 bases from V and 1 from J; bases not matched to a gene: 3. CDR1 and CDR2 (germline): MNHEY, SMNVEV (reference sequence). The CDR3 protein is CASRLQGSGNTIYF. In nucleotides, the CDR3 is TGTGCCAGCAGATTACAGGGGTCTGGAAACACCATATATTTT.

This chain connects TRBV5-1 to TRBJ2-3; 7 nucleotides align to TRBD2. V was pared by 0 bases and J by 5 bases, with 6 bases of the junction left unmatched. The CDR3 runs to 15 residues. The germline V gene has CDR1 SGHRS and CDR2 YFSETQ. CDR3 loop: CASSLVSGTGDTQYF. The CDR3 DNA sequence: TGCGCCAGCAGCTTGGTCAGCGGGACGGGAGATACGCAGTATTTT. Together with reference TRBV5-1 and TRBJ2-3, the CDR3 gives the full variable domain: KAGVTQTPRYLIKTRGQQVTLSCSPISGHRSVSWYQQTPGQGLQFLFEYFSETQRNKGNFPGRFSGRQFSNSRSEMNVSTLELGDSALYLCASSLVSGTGDTQYFGPGTRLTVL.

The genes are TRBV6-5 and TRBJ1-5, with 11 nucleotides matching TRBD1. Germline V lookup: CDR1 MNHEY, CDR2 SVGAGI. The length of the CDR3 is 14 residues. Trimming removed 2 bases from V and 8 bases from J; junction bases left unmatched: 2. CDR3 sequence reads: CASSYGQGAKPQHF. The CDR3 DNA follows: TGTGCCAGCAGTTACGGACAGGGGGCTAAGCCCCAGCATTTT.

This sequence joins TRBV28 and TRBJ1-2; tentative D call: TRBD1 (6 bases). There are 15 residues in the CDR3. Germline V gene sequence: CDR1 MDHEN, CDR2 SYDVKM. Deletions cut 2 bases from V and 2 bases from J, with 12 bases between. In DNA form, the CDR3 reads TGTGCCAGCAGTTTAAACCAGGGGATGAACTATGGCTACACCTTC. Protein: CASSLNQGMNYGYTF.

This clone was observed a few times. The V call is TRBV7-9, the J call TRBJ1-4; D possibly corresponds to TRBD1 (5 bases). This CDR3 has 15 residues. The V gene's germline CDR1 is SEHNR and CDR2 FQNEAQ (reference sequence). V lost 6 bases and J lost 7, with 18 bases in between. Here the CDR3 DNA reads TGTGCCAGCAGTTTTAGGGGAATCGGTGGTGAAAAACTGTTTTTT. It translates to CASSFRGIGGEKLFF.

V usage is TRBV5-8 and J usage is TRBJ1-1; weak D call: TRBD1 (6 bases). Trimming left V 1 base short and J 6 bases short, with 13 bases between. CDR3 length: 14 residues. Germline V CDR1 and CDR2: SGHTS, YDEGEE. The CDR3 here is CASSLYRVAAEAFF. The CDR3 DNA is TGTGCCAGCAGCTTGTACAGGGTGGCGGCTGAAGCTTTCTTT.

The chain recombines TRBV4-1 with TRBJ2-7; D possibly corresponds to TRBD1 (5 bases). CDR3 length: 13 amino acids. Trimming cost V 4 bases and J 4 bases, with 11 bases left between them. Germline CDR1 reads MGHRA; CDR2 reads YSYEKL. Here the CDR3 DNA reads TGCGCCAGCAGCCGGGCAGGGCGGTACGAGCAGTACTTC. This translates into CASSRAGRYEQYF.

This clone appeared a few times. This chain connects TRBV29-1 to TRBJ2-1; 16 nucleotides agree with TRBD2. V shed 3 bases and J 4 bases; nucleotides not matched to a gene: 0. The germline V gene has CDR1 SQVTM and CDR2 ANQGSEA. The CDR3 extends over 15 amino acids. The CDR3 DNA sequence: TGCAGCGTTGAGGGACTAGCGGGGGGGTACAATGAGCAGTTCTTC. Translating gives CSVEGLAGGYNEQFF.